This T cell receptor beta chain appears in the sequencing data of a study of OX40 agonist ivuxolimab in advanced cancers. Study summary: Prior therapy, whether anti-PD-1, anti-PD-L1 or anti-CTLA-4, was allowed, and 40% had some.

Whole-study results and caveats: There were also nonresponders showing low normalized T-cell clonal expansion. Relative to CD4+ cells, CD8+ T cells on average had more expanded clones.

Comment on this clone: Its target is not known.

This table comes from immunoSEQ multiplex PCR, and its TCRdb copy is limited to in-frame clones, with some not included. The sample contains some 57,000 clones, 92% of which appear only once. Blood samples were obtained at baseline, cycle 4 day 1, and cycle 7 day 1. This sequence originates from an adult with an advanced solid tumor such as melanoma, head and neck, liver or kidney cancer. The specimen comprised CD4+ or CD8+ T cells sorted from blood, sampled in a trial of the OX40 agonist ivuxolimab.

The CDR3 DNA sequence: TGTGCCAGCAGACCCCAGGGGGTTCATGGCTACACCTTC. The encoded protein is CASRPQGVHGYTF. This chain uses TRBV28 with TRBJ1-2; TRBD1 matches at 7 bases. There are 13 residues in the CDR3. Germline V CDR1 and CDR2: MDHEN, SYDVKM. V trimming: 6 bases; J trimming: 6 bases; junction bases outside the gene matches: 7.